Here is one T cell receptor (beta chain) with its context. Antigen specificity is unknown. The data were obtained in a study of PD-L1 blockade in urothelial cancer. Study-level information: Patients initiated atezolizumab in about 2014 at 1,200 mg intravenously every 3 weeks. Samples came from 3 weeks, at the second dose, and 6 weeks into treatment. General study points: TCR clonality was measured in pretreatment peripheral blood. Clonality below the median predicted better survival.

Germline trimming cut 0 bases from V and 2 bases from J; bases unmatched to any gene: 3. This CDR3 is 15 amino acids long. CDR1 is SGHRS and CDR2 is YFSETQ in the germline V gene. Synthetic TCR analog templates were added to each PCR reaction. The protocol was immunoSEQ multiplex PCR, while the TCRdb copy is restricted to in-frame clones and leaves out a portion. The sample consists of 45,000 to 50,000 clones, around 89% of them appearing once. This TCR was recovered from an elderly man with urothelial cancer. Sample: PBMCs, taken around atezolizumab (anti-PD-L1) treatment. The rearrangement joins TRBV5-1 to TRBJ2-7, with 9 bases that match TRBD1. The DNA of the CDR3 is TGCGCCAGCAGCTTGGCACAGGGGGCACCCTACGAGCAGTACTTC. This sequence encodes CASSLAQGAPYEQYF.